A selection of T cell receptor beta chains follows, all from one sample in a study of cytomegalovirus exposure and HLA in healthy donors. Repertoires were generated with immunoSEQ multiplex PCR, while TCRdb's copy carries only in-frame clones and drops some. The repertoire includes approximately 190,000 clones, around 83% of them detected once, and 6.5% sits in the top ten. What was sequenced was PBMCs. These receptors all come from a woman aged 50 to 60 in good health and CMV-seropositive. Each CDR3 is given with its conserved first and last residue. A D gene is named only where the DNA matches it firmly. Some rows mark clone size as missing; the rest say once, few, many or name a class of expanded clone.

d_gene: TRBD1; v_gene: TRBV29-1; abundance: .; j_gene: TRBJ1-2; CDR3aa: CLTGDDNYGYTF; CDR3nt: TGCTTGACAGGGGATGATAACTATGGCTACACCTTC
d_gene: TRBD2; v_gene: TRBV19; abundance: .; j_gene: TRBJ2-2; CDR3aa: CASRSAGGAYTGELFF; CDR3nt: TGTGCCAGTAGATCGGCGGGAGGAGCTTACACCGGGGAGCTGTTTTTT
d_gene: .; v_gene: TRBV11-2; abundance: .; j_gene: TRBJ2-1; CDR3aa: CASRSLASSYNEQFF; CDR3nt: TGTGCCAGCAGATCCCTAGCGTCATCCTACAATGAGCAGTTCTTC
d_gene: TRBD1; v_gene: TRBV14; abundance: .; j_gene: TRBJ2-2; CDR3aa: CASSRFPGQGNTGELFF; CDR3nt: TGTGCCAGCAGCCGATTTCCCGGACAGGGAAACACCGGGGAGCTGTTTTTT
d_gene: .; v_gene: TRBV10-3; abundance: .; j_gene: TRBJ2-7; CDR3aa: CAISEGAGREQYF; CDR3nt: TGTGCCATCAGTGAGGGGGCAGGGCGGGAGCAGTACTTC
d_gene: .; v_gene: TRBV10-2; abundance: .; j_gene: TRBJ1-1; CDR3aa: CASNRRVVNTEAFF; CDR3nt: TGCGCCAGCAACCGTCGGGTTGTGAACACTGAAGCTTTCTTT
d_gene: TRBD1; v_gene: TRBV19; abundance: .; j_gene: TRBJ1-5; CDR3aa: CASSMRTGINQPQHF; CDR3nt: TGTGCCAGTAGTATGAGGACAGGGATAAATCAGCCCCAGCATTTT
d_gene: .; v_gene: TRBV5-1; abundance: .; j_gene: TRBJ2-1; CDR3aa: CASSLAGSPYNEQFF; CDR3nt: TGCGCCAGCAGCCTCGCGGGGTCCCCTTACAATGAGCAGTTCTTC
d_gene: .; v_gene: TRBV7-7; abundance: .; j_gene: TRBJ2-3; CDR3aa: CASSLSDRTDTQYF; CDR3nt: TGTGCTAGCAGCTTATCAGACAGGACAGATACGCAGTATTTT
d_gene: TRBD1; v_gene: TRBV2; abundance: .; j_gene: TRBJ1-5; CDR3aa: CASNRGLQGGYQPQHF; CDR3nt: TGTGCCAGCAATAGGGGGCTGCAGGGGGGTTATCAGCCCCAGCATTTT
d_gene: TRBD1; v_gene: TRBV28; abundance: .; j_gene: TRBJ1-3; CDR3aa: CASSGQGLRGNTIYF; CDR3nt: TGTGCCAGCAGCGGACAGGGTTTGAGAGGAAACACCATATATTTT
d_gene: .; v_gene: TRBV30; abundance: .; j_gene: TRBJ2-1; CDR3aa: CAWTRPGGRRNEQFF; CDR3nt: TGTGCCTGGACCCGGCCGGGGGGCAGAAGGAATGAGCAGTTCTTC
d_gene: TRBD2; v_gene: TRBV10-1; abundance: many; j_gene: TRBJ2-7; CDR3aa: CASRGTMYPLYEQYF; CDR3nt: TGCGCCAGCAGGGGGACTATGTACCCCCTCTACGAGCAGTACTTC
d_gene: TRBD2; v_gene: TRBV4-1; abundance: .; j_gene: TRBJ2-1; CDR3aa: CASSQGSGIGRKNEQFF; CDR3nt: TGCGCCAGCAGCCAGGGTAGCGGGATCGGAAGGAAGAATGAGCAGTTCTTC
d_gene: .; v_gene: TRBV9; abundance: .; j_gene: TRBJ1-2; CDR3aa: CASTPGEEGAYGYTF; CDR3nt: TGTGCCAGCACCCCCGGGGAGGAGGGAGCCTATGGCTACACCTTC
d_gene: TRBD2; v_gene: TRBV2; abundance: .; j_gene: TRBJ2-3; CDR3aa: CASSEERGVADTQYF; CDR3nt: TGTGCCAGCAGTGAAGAGCGGGGGGTGGCAGATACGCAGTATTTT
d_gene: TRBD2; v_gene: TRBV18; abundance: .; j_gene: TRBJ2-2; CDR3aa: CASSPYVRDYSIGELFF; CDR3nt: TGTGCCAGCTCACCTTATGTACGGGACTACTCAATCGGGGAGCTGTTTTTT
d_gene: TRBD2; v_gene: TRBV19; abundance: .; j_gene: TRBJ2-3; CDR3aa: CASSKLLAGGTDTQYF; CDR3nt: TGTGCCAGTAGTAAATTGCTAGCGGGGGGCACAGATACGCAGTATTTT
d_gene: .; v_gene: TRBV10-2; abundance: .; j_gene: TRBJ2-1; CDR3aa: CASSLASRGYNEQFF; CDR3nt: TGCGCCAGCAGCCTAGCGTCAAGGGGCTACAATGAGCAGTTCTTC
d_gene: TRBD2; v_gene: TRBV7-8; abundance: .; j_gene: TRBJ2-3; CDR3aa: CASSSLAGGLQSTDTQYF; CDR3nt: TGTGCCAGCAGCTCCCTAGCGGGGGGGCTTCAAAGCACAGATACGCAGTATTTT
d_gene: TRBD2; v_gene: TRBV7-8; abundance: .; j_gene: TRBJ2-3; CDR3aa: CASSPEGGSGTDTQYF; CDR3nt: TGTGCCAGCAGCCCCGAGGGCGGGAGCGGGACAGATACGCAGTATTTT
d_gene: .; v_gene: TRBV7-8; abundance: .; j_gene: TRBJ2-1; CDR3aa: CASSHKRVGSYNEQFF; CDR3nt: TGTGCCAGCAGCCATAAGCGGGTCGGCTCCTACAATGAGCAGTTCTTC
d_gene: .; v_gene: TRBV6-4; abundance: .; j_gene: TRBJ2-3; CDR3aa: CASTCEGVPPDTQYF; CDR3nt: TGTGCCAGCACCTGCGAGGGGGTGCCCCCAGATACGCAGTATTTT
d_gene: .; v_gene: TRBV27; abundance: .; j_gene: TRBJ2-1; CDR3aa: CASGVSREEQFF; CDR3nt: TGTGCCAGTGGGGTTTCAAGGGAGGAGCAGTTCTTC
d_gene: .; v_gene: TRBV7-9; abundance: .; j_gene: TRBJ1-1; CDR3aa: CASSLIGAEDTEAFF; CDR3nt: TGTGCCAGCAGCTTAATAGGGGCCGAGGACACTGAAGCTTTCTTT
d_gene: TRBD1; v_gene: TRBV4-1; abundance: once; j_gene: TRBJ2-7; CDR3aa: CASSQGHGTGIFYEQYF; CDR3nt: TGCGCCAGCAGCCAAGGACACGGGACAGGGATTTTCTACGAGCAGTACTTC
d_gene: TRBD1; v_gene: TRBV19; abundance: .; j_gene: TRBJ2-7; CDR3aa: CASSAFRDRDYEQYF; CDR3nt: TGTGCCAGTAGTGCTTTCCGGGACAGGGACTACGAGCAGTACTTC
d_gene: .; v_gene: TRBV4-2; abundance: .; j_gene: TRBJ1-2; CDR3aa: CASSQEDSQANGYTF; CDR3nt: TGTGCCAGCAGCCAAGAGGACTCTCAGGCCAATGGCTACACCTTC
d_gene: .; v_gene: TRBV7-8; abundance: .; j_gene: TRBJ1-2; CDR3aa: CASSLERYGYTF; CDR3nt: TGTGCCAGCAGCTTAGAGCGATATGGCTACACCTTC
d_gene: TRBD2; v_gene: TRBV5-4; abundance: .; j_gene: TRBJ2-3; CDR3aa: CASSVTSGGDSTDTQYF; CDR3nt: TGTGCCAGCAGTGTGACTAGCGGGGGGGATAGCACAGATACGCAGTATTTT
d_gene: TRBD2; v_gene: TRBV7-9; abundance: .; j_gene: TRBJ2-1; CDR3aa: CASSPGLATYNEQFF; CDR3nt: TGTGCCAGCAGCCCGGGACTAGCGACCTACAATGAGCAGTTCTTC
d_gene: .; v_gene: TRBV28; abundance: few; j_gene: TRBJ1-3; CDR3aa: CASSSPGVGNTIYF; CDR3nt: TGTGCCAGCAGTTCCCCAGGGGTGGGAAACACCATATATTTT
d_gene: TRBD1; v_gene: TRBV6-5; abundance: .; j_gene: TRBJ2-2; CDR3aa: CASSLTGTGDTGELFF; CDR3nt: TGTGCCAGCAGTTTAACCGGGACAGGGGACACCGGGGAGCTGTTTTTT
d_gene: .; v_gene: TRBV18; abundance: .; j_gene: TRBJ2-5; CDR3aa: CASSLDSETQYF; CDR3nt: TGTGCCAGCTCCCTCGACAGTGAGACCCAGTACTTC
d_gene: .; v_gene: TRBV5-1; abundance: .; j_gene: TRBJ2-1; CDR3aa: CASSGLSDEQFF; CDR3nt: TGCGCCAGCAGCGGGCTAAGTGATGAGCAGTTCTTC
d_gene: TRBD2; v_gene: TRBV4-3; abundance: .; j_gene: TRBJ2-3; CDR3aa: CASSHDLAGSRTDTQYF; CDR3nt: TGCGCCAGCAGCCATGACTTAGCGGGGAGCCGCACAGATACGCAGTATTTT
d_gene: TRBD2; v_gene: TRBV28; abundance: .; j_gene: TRBJ2-7; CDR3aa: CASSPWGSGGPYEQYF; CDR3nt: TGTGCCAGCAGCCCTTGGGGGAGCGGGGGACCCTACGAGCAGTACTTC
d_gene: .; v_gene: TRBV28; abundance: few; j_gene: TRBJ1-2; CDR3aa: CASSREGANYGYTF; CDR3nt: TGTGCCAGCAGTAGAGAGGGGGCTAACTATGGCTACACCTTC
d_gene: TRBD1; v_gene: TRBV19; abundance: .; j_gene: TRBJ2-3; CDR3aa: CASSFDRGLGTDTQYF; CDR3nt: TGTGCCAGTAGTTTCGACAGGGGGCTCGGCACAGATACGCAGTATTTT
d_gene: TRBD1; v_gene: TRBV27; abundance: .; j_gene: TRBJ2-7; CDR3aa: CASSRGGTGYEQYF; CDR3nt: TGTGCCAGCAGTCGGGGCGGGACAGGCTACGAGCAGTACTTC
d_gene: .; v_gene: TRBV6-1; abundance: .; j_gene: TRBJ2-1; CDR3aa: CASSVGGGLGEQFF; CDR3nt: TGTGCCAGCAGTGTTGGGGGGGGCTTGGGTGAGCAGTTCTTC
d_gene: .; v_gene: TRBV5-4; abundance: .; j_gene: TRBJ1-1; CDR3aa: CASSLRGTNTEAFF; CDR3nt: TGTGCCAGCAGCTTGCGAGGAACTAACACTGAAGCTTTCTTT
d_gene: .; v_gene: TRBV19; abundance: .; j_gene: TRBJ1-5; CDR3aa: CASEYGGSNQPQHF; CDR3nt: TGTGCCAGTGAATATGGGGGGAGCAATCAGCCCCAGCATTTT
d_gene: .; v_gene: TRBV7-6; abundance: .; j_gene: TRBJ1-2; CDR3aa: CASSLAPAAGGYTF; CDR3nt: TGTGCCAGCAGCTTAGCGCCAGCGGCCGGTGGCTACACCTTC
d_gene: .; v_gene: TRBV6-5; abundance: .; j_gene: TRBJ1-4; CDR3aa: CASSSLYPPGKLFF; CDR3nt: TGTGCCAGCAGTTCCCTCTACCCCCCAGGAAAACTGTTTTTT
d_gene: .; v_gene: TRBV7-6; abundance: few; j_gene: TRBJ1-2; CDR3aa: CASSLGGDLNYGYTF; CDR3nt: TGTGCCAGCAGCTTAGGCGGAGATCTTAACTATGGCTACACCTTC
d_gene: .; v_gene: TRBV7-3; abundance: .; j_gene: TRBJ2-2; CDR3aa: CASSDSMTGELFF; CDR3nt: TGTGCCAGCAGCGACAGCATGACCGGGGAGCTGTTTTTT
d_gene: .; v_gene: TRBV30; abundance: .; j_gene: TRBJ1-5; CDR3aa: CAWAQGRDQPQHF; CDR3nt: TGTGCCTGGGCCCAGGGGAGAGACCAGCCCCAGCATTTT
d_gene: .; v_gene: TRBV7-9; abundance: few; j_gene: TRBJ2-4; CDR3aa: CASSLNAKNIQYF; CDR3nt: TGTGCCAGCAGCCTAAACGCCAAAAACATTCAGTACTTC
d_gene: TRBD1; v_gene: TRBV7-6; abundance: .; j_gene: TRBJ1-1; CDR3aa: CASSPRTGTRTEAFF; CDR3nt: TGTGCCAGCAGCCCCCGGACAGGGACGAGGACTGAAGCTTTCTTT
d_gene: TRBD2; v_gene: TRBV28; abundance: .; j_gene: TRBJ2-7; CDR3aa: CASNPSGGPSYEQYF; CDR3nt: TGTGCCAGCAACCCATCGGGGGGGCCCTCCTACGAGCAGTACTTC
d_gene: TRBD2; v_gene: TRBV2; abundance: .; j_gene: TRBJ2-1; CDR3aa: CASKGFSGSDNEQFF; CDR3nt: TGTGCCAGCAAGGGGTTTAGCGGGAGTGACAATGAGCAGTTCTTC
d_gene: TRBD1; v_gene: TRBV27; abundance: .; j_gene: TRBJ1-1; CDR3aa: CASSLHGQGYQAFF; CDR3nt: TGTGCCAGCAGCTTGCACGGACAGGGATATCAAGCTTTCTTT
d_gene: TRBD2; v_gene: TRBV2; abundance: .; j_gene: TRBJ2-7; CDR3aa: CASRLAGGVGYEQYF; CDR3nt: TGTGCCAGCAGATTAGCGGGAGGAGTTGGCTACGAGCAGTACTTC
d_gene: .; v_gene: TRBV28; abundance: .; j_gene: TRBJ1-3; CDR3aa: CASSPAGSSGNTIYF; CDR3nt: TGTGCCAGCAGCCCGGCTGGGAGCTCTGGAAACACCATATATTTT
d_gene: .; v_gene: TRBV4-1; abundance: .; j_gene: TRBJ2-7; CDR3aa: CASSQVNSLALYEQYF; CDR3nt: TGCGCCAGCAGCCAAGTCAATTCGCTAGCACTCTACGAGCAGTACTTC
d_gene: TRBD1; v_gene: TRBV10-3; abundance: few; j_gene: TRBJ2-5; CDR3aa: CAISRDRGSQETQYF; CDR3nt: TGTGCCATCAGTCGAGACAGGGGGTCGCAAGAGACCCAGTACTTC
d_gene: TRBD2; v_gene: TRBV13; abundance: .; j_gene: TRBJ2-5; CDR3aa: CASSSSGGGQETQYF; CDR3nt: TGTGCCAGCAGCTCTAGCGGGGGGGGTCAAGAGACCCAGTACTTC
d_gene: .; v_gene: TRBV28; abundance: .; j_gene: TRBJ2-7; CDR3aa: CASRRAGVSYEQYF; CDR3nt: TGTGCCAGCAGGCGGGCAGGGGTCTCCTACGAGCAGTACTTC
d_gene: .; v_gene: TRBV2; abundance: .; j_gene: TRBJ1-1; CDR3aa: CASSDQGQITEAFF; CDR3nt: TGTGCCAGCAGTGACCAGGGGCAGATCACTGAAGCTTTCTTT